These 2 T cell receptor beta chains originate from one sample sequenced in a study of STAT3 mutations in large granular lymphocyte leukemia (dated by TCRdb to the late 2010s). On the study overall, not on this receptor specifically: At least one immunodominant TCRbeta clonotype was identified in every T-LGLL patient, and multiple immunodominant subclonotypes were identified in about half of the T-LGLL patients.

Libraries came from the immunoSEQ multiplex PCR assay. TCRdb retrieved this table from immuneACCESS and kept in-frame rearrangements only. Not all clones are present; in checked studies, unresolved V genes account for under half, and no reason is known for the remainder. The sample contains tens of thousands of clones, roughly 80% of them found a single time. Of the sample, 30% is held by the ten largest clones. Which antigens these TCRs recognize remains unknown. Sequenced: peripheral blood mononuclear cells. These receptor sequences come from a woman between 45 and 60 years old with T-cell large granular lymphocyte leukemia. Some clones in this sample may be carry-over from other donors' samples. The age is the age at diagnosis.

The chain recombines TRBV28 with TRBJ2-7; D unclear. CDR3 length: 12 residues. Germline CDR1 and CDR2: MDHEN and SYDVKM. V was clipped by 5 bases and J by 3 bases, with 8 bases between them. The DNA for the CDR3 is TGTGCCAGCAGTCCGGTGGACTACGAGCAGTACTTC. Translated, it gives CASSPVDYEQYF.

This sequence joins TRBV5-1 and TRBJ2-3; D possibly corresponds to TRBD2 (6 bases). The germline CDR1 and CDR2 sequences are SGHRS and YFSETQ. The CDR3 totals 14 residues. The V end was cut by 0 bases, the J end by 6 bases, with 11 bases between. The CDR3 coding sequence is TGCGCCAGCAGCTTGGCCCGGGAGTGGGATACGCAGTATTTT. Translation: CASSLAREWDTQYF.